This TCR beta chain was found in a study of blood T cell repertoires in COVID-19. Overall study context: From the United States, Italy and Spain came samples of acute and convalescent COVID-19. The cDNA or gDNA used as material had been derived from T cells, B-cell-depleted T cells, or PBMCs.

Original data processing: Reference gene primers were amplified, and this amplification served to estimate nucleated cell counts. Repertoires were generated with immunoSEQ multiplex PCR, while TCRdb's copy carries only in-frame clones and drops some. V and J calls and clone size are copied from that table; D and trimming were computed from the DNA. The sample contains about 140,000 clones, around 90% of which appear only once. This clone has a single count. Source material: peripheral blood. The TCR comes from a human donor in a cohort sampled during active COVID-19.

The CDR3 loop reads CASSYQRGSPLHF. CDR3 coding DNA: TGTGCCAGCAGCTACCAACGCGGTTCACCCCTCCACTTT. The chain uses TRBV7-2 and TRBJ1-6; no clear D gene. V was trimmed by 4 bases and J by 9 bases, leaving 10 bases between them. The CDR3 extends over 13 amino acids. Germline V lookup: CDR1 SGHTA, CDR2 FQGNSA.